This TCR beta chain was sequenced during a study of cytomegalovirus exposure and HLA in healthy donors (dated by TCRdb to 2016 to 2017). Looking at the study overall: According to a later analysis, the approximately 120 validation repertoires were produced on the same platform as the 666 repertoires of the first cohort. The study combined high-throughput TCR immunosequencing, statistical association of individual TCRs with disease status, and machine learning to predict cytomegalovirus infection status. Along with the roughly 670-subject first cohort, a separate validation cohort of 120 different subjects was used. The study was designed to test whether signatures of past pathogen exposure could be identified by cataloging public T cell receptors. Overall study results and their limits: In the study, about 150 TCR beta chains were listed as associated with cytomegalovirus. The authors suggested that the approach could potentially be generalized to other disease states and immunological phenotypes. All 110 or so repertoires were used to score co-occurrence in the validation cohort in a later analysis, because that analysis had no HLA typing for the cohort. The classifier was reported to diagnose cytomegalovirus status with high specificity and sensitivity in both the original cohort and the validation cohort. While some public TCRs were present in many individuals, most TCR sequences turned up only very rarely across donors. A few of the identified cytomegalovirus-associated TCR beta chains were confirmed in vitro to be specific for cytomegalovirus antigens. In a later analysis, TCRs clustered in the first cohort were found to also tend to co-occur in the approximately 110 validation repertoires, with 90% to 95% of cluster scores above 0.

The germline V gene provides CDR1 SGHTA and CDR2 FQGTGA. At the junction V is shortened by 2 bases and J by 2 bases, with 27 bases in between. From its cysteine to its phenylalanine, the CDR3 spans 20 amino acids. Only the CDR3 DNA stays, 60 bases, in frame from base 1. The library was built by means of the immunoSEQ multiplex PCR assay. Turning to the authors' computational methods: To diagnose cytomegalovirus status from the catalog of TCR beta chain sequences, a statistical classification framework was built. The source is immuneACCESS, and TCRdb retained only in-frame sequences with V and J called. Part of the clones is not carried over; for the studies checked, unresolved V genes explain less than half of this, and the remainder is unexplained. V and J calls and clone size are as listed in that table; D and trimming were resolved from the DNA. Counted in this sample were 150,000 to 200,000 clones; 85% of them appeared once. The top ten constitute 16% of the sample.

Separate from the roughly 630-subject first cohort, the validation cohort of 120 subjects was the group to which the donors belonged. Remarks on this clone: The antigen it recognizes is unknown. Base-call qualities are not available, and no considerably larger clone is one nucleotide away.

Material for sequencing was PBMCs. The sequence came from a man aged 18 to 35 in good health and CMV-seropositive. The sequence joins TRBV7-3 to TRBJ1-2; D gene: possibly TRBD1, on 5 matching bases. The CDR3 reads CASSLRVLGLSARINYGYTF. The nucleotide sequence reads as follows: TGTGCCAGCAGCTTACGGGTGCTGGGACTTTCAGCCCGTATAAACTATGGCTACACCTTC.